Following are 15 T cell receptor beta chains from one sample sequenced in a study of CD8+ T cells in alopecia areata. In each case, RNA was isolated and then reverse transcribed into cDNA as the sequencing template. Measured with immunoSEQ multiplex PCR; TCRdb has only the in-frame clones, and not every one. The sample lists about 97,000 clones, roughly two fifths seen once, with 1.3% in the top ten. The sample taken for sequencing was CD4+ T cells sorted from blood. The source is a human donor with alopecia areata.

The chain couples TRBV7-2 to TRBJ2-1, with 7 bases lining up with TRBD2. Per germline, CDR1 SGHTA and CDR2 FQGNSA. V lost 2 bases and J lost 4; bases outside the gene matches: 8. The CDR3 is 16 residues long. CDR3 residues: CASSLPLGGGYNEQFF. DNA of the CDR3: TGTGCCAGCAGCTTACCTCTTGGCGGGGGTTACAATGAGCAGTTCTTC. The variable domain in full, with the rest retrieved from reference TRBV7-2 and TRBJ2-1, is GAGVSQSPSNKVTEKGKDVELRCDPISGHTALYWYRQSLGQGLEFLIYFQGNSAPDKSGLPSDRFSAERTGGSVSTLTIQRTQQEDSAVYLCASSLPLGGGYNEQFFGPGTRLTVL.

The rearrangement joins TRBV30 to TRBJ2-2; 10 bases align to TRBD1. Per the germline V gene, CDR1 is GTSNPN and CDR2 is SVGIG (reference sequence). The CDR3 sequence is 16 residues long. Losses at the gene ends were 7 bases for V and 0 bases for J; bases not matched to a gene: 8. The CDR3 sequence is CASDRGELPNTGELFF. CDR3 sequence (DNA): TGTGCCTCGGACAGGGGGGAACTTCCGAACACCGGGGAGCTGTTTTTT.

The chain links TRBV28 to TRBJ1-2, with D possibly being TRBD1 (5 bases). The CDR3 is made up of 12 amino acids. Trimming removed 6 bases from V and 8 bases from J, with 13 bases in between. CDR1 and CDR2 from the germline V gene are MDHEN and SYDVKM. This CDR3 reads CASSTNQGGYTF. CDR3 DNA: TGTGCCAGCAGCACCAACCAGGGCGGCTACACCTTC.

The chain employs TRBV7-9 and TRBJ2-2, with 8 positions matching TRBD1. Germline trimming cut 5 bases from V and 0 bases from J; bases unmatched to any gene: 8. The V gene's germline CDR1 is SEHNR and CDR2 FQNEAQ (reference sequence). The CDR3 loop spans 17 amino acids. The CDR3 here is CASSARQGPSNTGELFF. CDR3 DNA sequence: TGTGCCAGCAGCGCACGACAGGGGCCCTCGAACACCGGGGAGCTGTTTTTT.

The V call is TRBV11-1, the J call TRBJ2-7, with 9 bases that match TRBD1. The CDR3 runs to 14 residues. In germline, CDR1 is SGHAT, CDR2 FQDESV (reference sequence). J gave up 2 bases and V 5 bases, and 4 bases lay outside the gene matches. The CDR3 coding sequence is TGTGCCAGCAGCCTAACAGGGGGCCCCTACGAGCAGTACTTC. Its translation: CASSLTGGPYEQYF.

CDR3 DNA sequence: TGTGCCAGCTACTCGAGGTCAGCGGCAACCTACAATGAGCAGTTCTTC. Protein product: CASYSRSAATYNEQFF. This rearrangement joins TRBV27 to TRBJ2-1; perhaps TRBD2 as D (5 bases). Looked up from germline, CDR1 is MNHEY and CDR2 is SMNVEV (reference sequence). The CDR3 loop spans 16 amino acids. Trimming took off 8 bases at V and 2 bases at J, with 19 bases between the two ends.

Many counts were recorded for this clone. CDR3 nucleotides: TGTGCCAGCAGGTCTCCGGCCGGGACTAGCGGGGTCCCTAACACAGATACGCAGTATTTT. It is translated as CASRSPAGTSGVPNTDTQYF. The J gene is TRBJ2-3, the V gene TRBV28; 13 bases match TRBD2. In germline, CDR1 is MDHEN, CDR2 SYDVKM. Trimming took 6 bases from V and 2 from J; bases not matched to a gene: 17. This CDR3 has 20 amino acids.

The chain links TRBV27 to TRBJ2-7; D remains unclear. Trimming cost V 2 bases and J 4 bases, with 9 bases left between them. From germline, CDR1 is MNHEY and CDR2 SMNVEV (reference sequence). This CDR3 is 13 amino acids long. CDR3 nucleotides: TGTGCCAGCAGTTTAGGTCGGGTTTACGAGCAGTACTTC. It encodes CASSLGRVYEQYF.

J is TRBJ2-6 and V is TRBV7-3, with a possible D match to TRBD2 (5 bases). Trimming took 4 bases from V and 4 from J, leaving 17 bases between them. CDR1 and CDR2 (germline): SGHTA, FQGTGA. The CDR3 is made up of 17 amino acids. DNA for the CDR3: TGTGCCAGCAGCTCAGGACTTGGCAGCGCAGGGGCCAACGTCCTGACTTTC. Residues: CASSSGLGSAGANVLTF.

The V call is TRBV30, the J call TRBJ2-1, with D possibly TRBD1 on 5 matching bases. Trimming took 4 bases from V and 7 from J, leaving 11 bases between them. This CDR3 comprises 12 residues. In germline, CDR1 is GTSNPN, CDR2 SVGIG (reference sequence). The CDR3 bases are TGTGCCTGGATCAGGGAAGGAAATGAGCAGTTCTTC. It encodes CAWIREGNEQFF.

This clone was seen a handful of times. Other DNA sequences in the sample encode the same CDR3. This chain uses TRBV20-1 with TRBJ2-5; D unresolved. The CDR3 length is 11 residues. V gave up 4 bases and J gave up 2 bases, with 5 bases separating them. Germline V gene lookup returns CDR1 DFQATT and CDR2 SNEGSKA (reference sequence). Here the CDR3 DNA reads TGCAGTGCTACCCAACAAGAGACCCAGTACTTC. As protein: CSATQQETQYF.

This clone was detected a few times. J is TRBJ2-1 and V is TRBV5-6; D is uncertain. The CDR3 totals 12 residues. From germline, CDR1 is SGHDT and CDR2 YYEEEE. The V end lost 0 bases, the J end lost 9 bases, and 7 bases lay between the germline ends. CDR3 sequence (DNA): TGTGCCAGCAGCTTGGGGATGAGTGAGCAGTTCTTC. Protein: CASSLGMSEQFF. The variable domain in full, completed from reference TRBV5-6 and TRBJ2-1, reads DAGVTQSPTHLIKTRGQQVTLRCSPKSGHDTVSWYQQALGQGPQFIFQYYEEEERQRGNFPDRFSGHQFPNYSSELNVNALLLGDSALYLCASSLGMSEQFFGPGTRLTVL.

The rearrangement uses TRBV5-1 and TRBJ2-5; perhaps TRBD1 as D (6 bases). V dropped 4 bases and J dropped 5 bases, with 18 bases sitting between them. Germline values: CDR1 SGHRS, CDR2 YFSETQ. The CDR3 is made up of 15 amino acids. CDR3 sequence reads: CASSPDRLRLETQYF. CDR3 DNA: TGCGCCAGCAGCCCAGACAGGCTCCGGTTGGAGACCCAGTACTTC. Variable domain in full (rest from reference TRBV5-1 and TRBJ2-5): KAGVTQTPRYLIKTRGQQVTLSCSPISGHRSVSWYQQTPGQGLQFLFEYFSETQRNKGNFPGRFSGRQFSNSRSEMNVSTLELGDSALYLCASSPDRLRLETQYFGPGTRLLVL.

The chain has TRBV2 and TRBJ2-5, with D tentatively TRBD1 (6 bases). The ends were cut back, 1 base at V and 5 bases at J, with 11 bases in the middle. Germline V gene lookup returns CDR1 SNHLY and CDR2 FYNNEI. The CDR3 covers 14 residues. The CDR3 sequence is CASSEGTVGETQYF. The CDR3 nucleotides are TGTGCCAGCAGTGAAGGGACAGTCGGCGAGACCCAGTACTTC.

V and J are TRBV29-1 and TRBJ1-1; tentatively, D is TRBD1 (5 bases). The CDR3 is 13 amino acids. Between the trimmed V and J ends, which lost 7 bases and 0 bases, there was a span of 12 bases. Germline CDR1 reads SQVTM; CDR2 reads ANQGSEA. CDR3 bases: TGCAGCGGGGACTTATCTATGAACACTGAAGCTTTCTTT. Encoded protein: CSGDLSMNTEAFF.